One sample yielded the 20 T cell receptor beta chains listed below, sequenced in a study of brain T cells in children with intractable seizures. Some clones are missing from TCRdb's copy, which holds only in-frame ones; the method was immunoSEQ multiplex PCR. The sample lists tens of thousands of clones, around 91% occurring once. This specimen consisted of peripheral blood, obtained at surgery. Source of these receptors: a girl aged 2 to 10 with Rasmussen encephalitis and intractable seizures.

The rearrangement uses TRBV9 and TRBJ2-7, with D unclear. The germline V gene encodes CDR1 SGDLS and CDR2 YYNGEE. The V end lost 0 bases, the J end lost 2 bases, and 12 bases lay between the germline ends. The length of the CDR3 is 15 residues. The CDR3: CASSVAPQETYEQYF. CDR3 nucleotide sequence: TGTGCCAGCAGCGTAGCCCCCCAGGAGACCTACGAGCAGTACTTC.

The V call is TRBV19, the J call TRBJ2-1; 8 nucleotides align to TRBD1. This CDR3 spans 15 amino acids. After removal of 4 bases from V and 4 bases from J, the junction contained 6 bases not matched to a gene. Germline V lookup: CDR1 LNHDA, CDR2 SQIVND (reference sequence). This CDR3 reads CASSTGQGHYNEQFF. Here the CDR3 DNA reads TGTGCCAGTAGTACTGGACAGGGCCATTACAATGAGCAGTTCTTC.

CDR3 residues: CASGKIWTSGTYNEQFF. In DNA, the CDR3 is TGCGCCAGCGGAAAGATATGGACTAGCGGGACCTACAATGAGCAGTTCTTC. The V gene is TRBV5-1, the J gene TRBJ2-1, with TRBD2 matching 12 bases. Germline CDR1 reads SGHRS; CDR2 reads YFSETQ. Germline trimming cut 7 bases from V and 2 bases from J; bases unmatched to any gene: 10. The CDR3 totals 17 residues.

The chain recombines TRBV2 with TRBJ1-6; D not certain. Germline V CDR1 and CDR2: SNHLY, FYNNEI. The CDR3 is 10 amino acids. Trimming shortened V by 8 bases and J by 5 bases, and 1 base separated the two germline ends. For the CDR3, the DNA is TGTGCCAGCCATAATTCACCCCTCCACTTT. Protein product: CASHNSPLHF.

The J gene is TRBJ2-3, the V gene TRBV7-2; TRBD2 matches 10 bases. Looked up from germline, CDR1 is SGHTA and CDR2 is FQGNSA. The J segment lost 7 bases and the V segment lost 8 bases, leaving 9 bases of the junction unmatched. The CDR3 is 14 residues long. CDR3 loop: CASRGAGGLYTQYF. CDR3 in DNA: TGTGCCAGCCGGGGAGCGGGGGGGTTATATACGCAGTATTTT.

The CDR3 region is CASGLVGGQGGELFF. CDR3 sequence (DNA): TGTGCTAGTGGTTTGGTCGGGGGGCAGGGCGGGGAGCTGTTTTTT. The genes are TRBV12-5 and TRBJ2-2, with D possibly TRBD2 on 7 matching bases. V lost 0 bases and J 7 bases, leaving 12 bases between the germline ends. Germline-derived CDR1 and CDR2 are LGHNT and FRNRAP. This CDR3 has 15 amino acids.

This clone showed up just once. The chain carries TRBV5-5 and TRBJ1-2, with a weak D call TRBD1 (6 bases). The CDR3 extends over 14 amino acids. V was trimmed by 3 bases and J by 3 bases, leaving 12 bases between them. Looked up from germline, CDR1 is SGHKS and CDR2 is YYEKEE (reference sequence). The CDR3 protein is CASSSQGDYYGYTF. The CDR3 region has the DNA TGTGCCAGCAGCTCACAGGGAGATTACTATGGCTACACCTTC.

The rearrangement links TRBV28 to TRBJ1-2; maybe TRBD1 (5 bases). V was pared by 4 bases and J by 4 bases, with 13 bases between. Germline V gene lookup returns CDR1 MDHEN and CDR2 SYDVKM. This CDR3 has 14 amino acids. Written as DNA, the CDR3 is TGTGCCAGCAGTTCTCGTGCAGGGCTCTATGGCTACACCTTC. Protein sequence: CASSSRAGLYGYTF.

This clone was recorded only once. V gene TRBV29-1 combines with J gene TRBJ1-1; D remains ambiguous. Germline V CDR1 and CDR2: SQVTM, ANQGSEA. The V and J ends lost 3 bases and 1 base respectively, with 3 bases between them. The CDR3 runs 11 residues. CDR3 amino acids: CSVEANTEAFF. The CDR3 region has the DNA TGCAGCGTTGAGGCGAACACTGAAGCTTTCTTT.

The chain combines TRBV19 with TRBJ1-5, with D hard to call. The CDR3 covers 14 residues. CDR1 LNHDA and CDR2 SQIVND come from the germline V gene (reference sequence). V lost 3 bases, J lost 3 bases, and 9 bases lay in between. CDR3 coding DNA: TGTGCCAGTAGTATGATACAGCTCAATCAGCCCCAGCATTTT. Amino acids: CASSMIQLNQPQHF.

The V gene is TRBV5-6, the J gene TRBJ1-6, with D unclear. The V gene lost 2 bases and the J gene lost 7 bases, with 10 bases spanning the gap. CDR1 and CDR2 from the germline V gene are SGHDT and YYEEEE. This CDR3 has 14 residues. The CDR3 coding sequence is TGTGCCAGCAGCTTCGGAGACCGCAATTCACCCCTCCACTTT. It is translated as CASSFGDRNSPLHF.

This sequence joins TRBV6-2 or TRBV6-3 and TRBJ2-3, with D hard to call. This CDR3 region has 14 residues. The V end lost 2 bases, the J end lost 2 bases, and 8 bases lay between the germline ends. Germline V gives CDR1 MNHEY, CDR2 SVGEGT. The CDR3 region has the DNA TGTGCCAGCAGTTACCTAGGATCCACAGATACGCAGTATTTT. This translates into CASSYLGSTDTQYF.

This clone has a handful of counts. This chain links TRBV5-1 with TRBJ2-1; 7 nucleotides align to TRBD1. The germline gives CDR1 SGHRS, CDR2 YFSETQ. Trimming removed 0 bases from V and 6 bases from J; junction bases left unmatched: 18. This CDR3 region has 19 residues. This CDR3 reads CASSLAKKRQGLFTNEQFF. The CDR3 nucleotides read TGCGCCAGCAGCTTGGCCAAAAAGAGACAGGGCCTTTTTACCAATGAGCAGTTCTTC.

This sequence joins TRBV18 and TRBJ2-1; D may be TRBD1 or TRBD2 (5 bases each). In germline, CDR1 is KGHSH, CDR2 LQKENI. Trimming pared 3 bases from V and 6 bases from J, leaving 27 bases between. The CDR3 totals 19 residues. CDR3 nucleotide sequence: TGTGCCAGCTCACCTGGGGTAGGGACGTCGTTCGATTCGGGCAATGAGCAGTTCTTC. Protein: CASSPGVGTSFDSGNEQFF.

The chain couples TRBV6-5 to TRBJ1-1, with 7 bases matching TRBD1. After removal of 0 bases from V and 6 bases from J, the junction contained 10 bases not matched to a gene. Germline V gene data show CDR1 as MNHEY and CDR2 as SVGAGI. The CDR3 totals 16 residues. The CDR3 sequence is CASSYSIGQGVAEAFF. CDR3 nucleotide sequence: TGTGCCAGCAGTTACTCGATAGGGCAGGGGGTGGCTGAAGCTTTCTTT.

On this clone itself: It is unclear where the CDR3 begins or ends on the DNA, so no DNA is shown, and the CDR3 is as TCRdb lists it. The gene calls are TRBV6-6 and TRBJ1-1. The germline gives CDR1 MNHNY, CDR2 SVGAGI (reference sequence). Inclusive of both ends, the CDR3 amounts to 11 amino acids. CDR3 protein: CASSSSGSAFF.

The chain joins TRBV9 to TRBJ1-6, with unresolved D. The CDR3 covers 14 residues. V gave up 0 bases and J gave up 6 bases, with 7 bases separating them. CDR1 is SGDLS and CDR2 is YYNGEE in the germline V gene. This chain's CDR3 is CASSVGAVNSPLHF. The CDR3 nucleotides read TGTGCCAGCAGCGTAGGGGCAGTTAATTCACCCCTCCACTTT.

The DNA for the CDR3 is TGTGCCACCAGCAGAGGGTTTGATTCCTACAATGAGCAGTTCTTC. The encoded protein is CATSRGFDSYNEQFF. The genes are TRBV15 and TRBJ2-1; D unclear. This CDR3 is 15 amino acids long. Germline V CDR1 and CDR2: LNHNV, YYDKDF (reference sequence). V was pared by 1 base and J by 1 base, with 8 bases between.

This clone has only one observation. This chain joins TRBV29-1 and TRBJ1-1, with D possibly TRBD1 on 6 matching bases. CDR3 length: 14 residues. Germline V gives CDR1 SQVTM, CDR2 ANQGSEA. Trimming took off 1 base at V and 5 bases at J, with 14 bases between the two ends. The DNA for the CDR3 is TGCAGCGTTGAAGTCCAGGGGCGCAGGACTGAAGCTTTCTTT. This encodes CSVEVQGRRTEAFF.

The chain employs TRBV24-1 and TRBJ1-2; 9 nucleotides agree with TRBD1. The germline V gene encodes CDR1 KGHDR and CDR2 SFDVKD. The junction had 1 base not matched to a gene; V was cut back by 3 bases and J by 3 bases. This CDR3 has 14 amino acids. CDR3 nucleotide sequence: TGTGCCACCAGTGATCGGACAGGGGACTATGGCTACACCTTC. Translation gives CATSDRTGDYGYTF.